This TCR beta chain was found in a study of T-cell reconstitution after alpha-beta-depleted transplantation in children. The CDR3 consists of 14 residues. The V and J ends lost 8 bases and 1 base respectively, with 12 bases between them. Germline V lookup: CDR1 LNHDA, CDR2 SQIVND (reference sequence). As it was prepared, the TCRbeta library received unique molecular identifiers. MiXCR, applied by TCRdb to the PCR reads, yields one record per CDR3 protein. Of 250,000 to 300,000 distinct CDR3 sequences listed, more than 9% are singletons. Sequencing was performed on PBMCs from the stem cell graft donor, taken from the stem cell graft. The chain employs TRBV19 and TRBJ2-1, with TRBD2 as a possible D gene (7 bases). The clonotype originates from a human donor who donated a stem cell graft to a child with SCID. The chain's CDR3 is CASGGGGSYNEQFF. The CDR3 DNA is TGTGCCAGTGGGGGCGGGGGATCCTACAATGAGCAGTTCTTC. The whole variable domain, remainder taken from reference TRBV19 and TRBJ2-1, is DGGITQSPKYLFRKEGQNVTLSCEQNLNHDAMYWYRQDPGQGLRLIYYSQIVNDFQKGDIAEGYSVSREKKESFPLTVTSAQKNPTAFYLCASGGGGSYNEQFFGPGTRLTVL.